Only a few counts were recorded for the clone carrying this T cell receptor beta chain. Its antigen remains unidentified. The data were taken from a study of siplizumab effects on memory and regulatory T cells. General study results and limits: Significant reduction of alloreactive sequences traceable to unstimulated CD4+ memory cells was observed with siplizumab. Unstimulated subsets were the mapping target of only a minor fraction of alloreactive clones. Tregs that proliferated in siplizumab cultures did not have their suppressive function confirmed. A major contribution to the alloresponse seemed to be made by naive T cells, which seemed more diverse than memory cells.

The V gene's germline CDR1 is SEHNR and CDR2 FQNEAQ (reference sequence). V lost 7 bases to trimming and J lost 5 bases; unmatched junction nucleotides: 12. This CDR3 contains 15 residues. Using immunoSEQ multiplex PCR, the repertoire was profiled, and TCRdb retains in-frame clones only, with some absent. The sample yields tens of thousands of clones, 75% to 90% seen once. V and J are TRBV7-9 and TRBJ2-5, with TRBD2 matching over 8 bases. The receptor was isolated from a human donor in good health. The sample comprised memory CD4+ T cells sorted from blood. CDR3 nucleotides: TGTGCCAGCATAGGGGGACGAGCGGGAGTGGAGACCCAGTACTTC. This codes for CASIGGRAGVETQYF.